Here is one TCR beta chain with its context. Its antigen remains unidentified. Per-base qualities were not stored, and no clone one base away is much larger. This specimen belongs to a study of shared clonotypes between healthy human individuals (dated by TCRdb to between 2020 and 2021). Looking at the study overall: The cohort comprised a couple of women and three men aged 18 to 49 years. Blood TCR repertoires of 5 or 6 healthy adults were deeply sequenced to estimate repertoire size and the extent of clonotype sharing between individuals. To increase sequencing depth and limit assay-specific biases, TCR repertoire library preparation and sequencing were carried out by different laboratories using diverse techniques. Per donor, leukapheresis produced somewhere between about 0.94 and 9 billion PBMCs. For each donor, CD4 naive and CD4 memory were each given three plates, CD8 naive was given two plates, and CD8 memory was given one plate. Beyond this particular receptor, the publication reports: About 5% of naive CD4, 3.5% of naive CD8, 2% to 2.5% of memory CD4, and less than 0.45% of memory CD8 clonotypes were shared across several donors. Rarefaction of sorted-subset datasets indicated incomplete sequencing despite the large sequencing depth. Higher generation probabilities were observed for clonotypes shared by all four sorted-subset donors than for non-shared clonotypes. Sampling was limited to blood, and TCR repertoires in tissue likely differ from TCR repertoires in blood. Based on pairwise subsampling, the degree of clonotype sharing among donors was expected to be affected by sequencing depth. Naive subsets generally had larger estimated clonotype richness than memory subsets did. The small number of donors limited the genetic and exposure-history diversity represented.

From V the trimming removes 0 bases and from J it removes 15 bases, while the gene matches leave 18 bases of the junction unaccounted for. CDR1 MGHRA and CDR2 YSYEKL are derived from the germline V gene. Inclusive of the bounding cysteine and phenylalanine, the CDR3 is 17 residues long. Only the CDR3 DNA is retained, 51 bases long and in frame from the first base. TCR CDR3 regions were amplified from genomic DNA by multiplex PCR using the deep immunoSEQ assay. For each cell subset, the extracted genomic DNA was distributed evenly across all wells of several immunoSEQ 96-well plates, and each plate served as one replicate. For sorted subsets, approximately 200 ng of genomic DNA, equivalent to about 30,000 T cell genomes, went into each replicate PCR. Purified libraries were measured with a Qubit 3.0 fluorometer, size-checked on a Bioanalyzer 2100, and measured again with the KAPA Library Quantification kit. Every immunoSEQ 96-well plate was sequenced on a dedicated single-read 150-cycle Illumina NextSeq 550 flow cell. The source study handled its data this way. Because the immunoSEQ output held only junctional sequences and lacked quality scores, the filtering could not match the filtering applied to full-length reads. Sequences were annotated with PyIR, a Python wrapper for IgBLAST v1.9, and V/J genes and CDR3 were assigned using IMGT germline references. Reads with weak V/J assignments (E-value above 1e-6), missing CDR3, stop codons, out-of-frame junctions, or ambiguous translated residues were removed. V3J clonotypes were defined as sequences sharing the same inferred V gene, J gene, and CDR3 amino acid sequence. The percentage overlap between two repertoires was calculated by dividing the number of shared unique clonotypes by the size of the smaller repertoire. Richness of each repertoire was evaluated using RTK rarefaction, the Chao1 estimator, and Recon v2.1 estimates of unobserved clonotypes. For all TCRbeta clonotypes obtained by the gDNA method from several donors, generation probabilities were computed with OLGA. The table comes from immuneACCESS by way of TCRdb, which keeps in-frame sequences with V and J called. Part of the clones is missing from these tables; in studies checked, under half for an unresolved V gene and the rest for unknown reasons. V, J and clone size are taken as reported in that table, and D and trimming were inferred from the DNA itself. The sample table records 1.5 million to 2.5 million clones; just under 95% of these occur just once. The ten largest clones capture roughly 1% of the sample.

CD8 naive samples were obtained by positive selection for CCR7 among CD45RO-negative cells, yielding a CD45RA+CCR7+ population from which TemRA cells were excluded. Healthy HIV-negative adults with no recently reported acute infections or vaccinations were included as donors. Only Caucasian adults living in Nashville, Tennessee, USA were represented among the donors. Blood was obtained by leukapheresis, after which PBMCs were separated by Ficoll-Histopaque density gradient centrifugation and cryopreserved in liquid nitrogen vapor phase. Analytical flow cytometry was used to check the purity and quantity of each magnetically sorted T cell population. Genomic DNA was isolated from each sorted fraction and quantified by UV absorbance on a Nanodrop 2000c.

This TCR was sampled from a young man in good health. Here the chain combines TRBV4-1 and TRBJ2-1; 9 central bases correspond to TRBD2. Specimen: naive CD8+ T cells sorted from blood. The sample's cell subset or site label, in plain terms: CD45RA+CCR7+. The CDR3 reads as follows: CASSQETEKAGGISRFF. The DNA is TGCGCCAGCAGCCAAGAAACCGAAAAAGCGGGGGGTATCTCGAGGTTCTTC.